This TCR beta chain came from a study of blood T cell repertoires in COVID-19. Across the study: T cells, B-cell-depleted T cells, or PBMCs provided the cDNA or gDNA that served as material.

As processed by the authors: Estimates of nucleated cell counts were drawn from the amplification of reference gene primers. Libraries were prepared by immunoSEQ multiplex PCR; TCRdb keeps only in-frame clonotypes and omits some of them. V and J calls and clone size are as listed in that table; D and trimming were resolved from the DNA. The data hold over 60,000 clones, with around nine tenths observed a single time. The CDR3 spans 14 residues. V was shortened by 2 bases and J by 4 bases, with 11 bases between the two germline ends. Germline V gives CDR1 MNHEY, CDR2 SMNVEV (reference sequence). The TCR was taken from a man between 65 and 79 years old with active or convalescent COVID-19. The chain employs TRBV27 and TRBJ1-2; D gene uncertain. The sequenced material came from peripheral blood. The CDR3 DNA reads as TGTGCCAGCAGTTTAGCGGGCGGGATCTATGGCTACACCTTC. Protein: CASSLAGGIYGYTF.